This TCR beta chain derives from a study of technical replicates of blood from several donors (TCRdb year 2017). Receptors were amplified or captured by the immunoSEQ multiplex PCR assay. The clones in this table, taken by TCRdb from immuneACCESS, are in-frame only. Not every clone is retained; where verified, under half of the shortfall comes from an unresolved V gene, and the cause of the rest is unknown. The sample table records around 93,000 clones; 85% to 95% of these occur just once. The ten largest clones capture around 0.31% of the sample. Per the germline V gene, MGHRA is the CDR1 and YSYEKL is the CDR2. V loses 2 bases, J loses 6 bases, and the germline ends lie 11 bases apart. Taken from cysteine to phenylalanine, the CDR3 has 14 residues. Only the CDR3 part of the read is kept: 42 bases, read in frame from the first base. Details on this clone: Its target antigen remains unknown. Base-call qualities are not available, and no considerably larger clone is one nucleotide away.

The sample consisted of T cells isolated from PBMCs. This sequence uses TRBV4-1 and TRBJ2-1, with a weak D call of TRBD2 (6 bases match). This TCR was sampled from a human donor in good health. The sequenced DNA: TGCGCCAGCAGCCAAAGGCTAGCGTCCAATGAGCAGTTCTTC. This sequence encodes CASSQRLASNEQFF.